The text below deals with one TCR beta chain. Its antigen is currently unknown. The sample comes from a study of human thymus T cells. Half of the eight donors gave about 0.45-1 mL blood during surgery. Blood DNA came from all available leukocytes, not a fixed cell number. There are 11 residues in the CDR3. With 6 bases removed from V and 6 bases from J, the gap between germline ends came to 11 bases. Looked up from germline, CDR1 is DFQATT and CDR2 is SNEGSKA (reference sequence). Study observations and caveats: Thymic and blood repertoires appeared to show biased V and J gene usage.

Measured with immunoSEQ multiplex PCR; TCRdb has only the in-frame clones, and not every one. Of around 45,000 clones listed, approximately 95% were seen once; the top ten hold 0.15% to 0.2%. The chain couples TRBV20-1 to TRBJ2-5; no definite D call. The TCR comes from a girl in the first two years of life with a congenital heart defect but otherwise immunologically healthy. Sequenced input: blood. The CDR3 DNA reads TGCAGTGCCCCAACCGCAAAGACCCAGTACTTC. It is translated as CSAPTAKTQYF.